A selection of T cell receptor beta chains follows, all from one sample in a study of CD8 T cells in Susac syndrome. TCRdb redid the calling of the immunoSEQ multiplex PCR reads with MiXCR, one entry per CDR3 protein. The table records around 130,000 distinct CDR3 sequences, 96% of them present only once. Material for sequencing was CD4+ T cells from PBMCs. These TCRs come from a human donor with Susac syndrome. Each CDR3 is given with its conserved first and last residue. The order of the fields is clone size, V gene, J gene, D gene, CDR3 DNA, CDR3 protein. The D gene is left open where the match is weak. The size of a clone is reported for some rows only, either as once, few or many, or as a class for expanded clones.

clone size: -; V gene: TRBV20-1; J gene: TRBJ2-5; D gene: -; CDR3 DNA: TGCAGTGTAGGGCAAGGGGAGACCCAGTACTTC; CDR3 protein: CSVGQGETQYF
clone size: once; V gene: TRBV14; J gene: TRBJ2-1; D gene: -; CDR3 DNA: TGTGCCAGCAGCCCCCCTGGTAGCGGAGGGAGGAATGAGCAGTTCTTC; CDR3 protein: CASSPPGSGGRNEQFF
clone size: -; V gene: TRBV7-2; J gene: TRBJ2-7; D gene: -; CDR3 DNA: TGTGCCAGCAGCACGAGGGCGTATGGGCCCTACGAGCAGTACTTC; CDR3 protein: CASSTRAYGPYEQYF
clone size: -; V gene: TRBV12-3/TRBV12-4; J gene: TRBJ1-5; D gene: TRBD1; CDR3 DNA: TGTGCCAGCAGGGGACAGGGCTATCAGCCCCAGCATTTT; CDR3 protein: CASRGQGYQPQHF
clone size: -; V gene: TRBV5-1; J gene: TRBJ2-1; D gene: -; CDR3 DNA: TGCGCCAGCAGCTTGGAGGGAGTAGAGTACAATGAGCAGTTCTTC; CDR3 protein: CASSLEGVEYNEQFF
clone size: -; V gene: TRBV9; J gene: TRBJ1-4; D gene: TRBD1; CDR3 DNA: TGTGCCAGCAGCGTAGAAGGGGGCACGTTCGGTGAAAAACTGTTTTTT; CDR3 protein: CASSVEGGTFGEKLFF
clone size: -; V gene: TRBV5-6; J gene: TRBJ2-3; D gene: -; CDR3 DNA: TGTGCCAGCAGCTTGATGCGGACTACAGATACGCAGTATTTT; CDR3 protein: CASSLMRTTDTQYF
clone size: -; V gene: TRBV6-5; J gene: TRBJ1-2; D gene: TRBD1; CDR3 DNA: TGTGCCACCACCCCTGGGGGACAGGGGAACTATGGCTACACCTTC; CDR3 protein: CATTPGGQGNYGYTF
clone size: once; V gene: TRBV7-7; J gene: TRBJ2-3; D gene: TRBD2; CDR3 DNA: TGTGCTAGCAGCGCCTCTACTAGCGGGGGAGATACGCAGTATTTT; CDR3 protein: CASSASTSGGDTQYF
clone size: -; V gene: TRBV15; J gene: TRBJ2-2; D gene: -; CDR3 DNA: TGTGCCACCAGGGAAGGGTTTAACACCGGGGAGCTGTTTTTT; CDR3 protein: CATREGFNTGELFF
clone size: once; V gene: TRBV29-1; J gene: TRBJ2-3; D gene: -; CDR3 DNA: TGCAGCGTTGAATTGGGGGGCACAGATACGCAGTATTTT; CDR3 protein: CSVELGGTDTQYF
clone size: -; V gene: TRBV5-6; J gene: TRBJ2-1; D gene: -; CDR3 DNA: TGTGCCAGCAGCTTGACGGCGAATTCTCTATCCTACAATGAGCAGTTCTTC; CDR3 protein: CASSLTANSLSYNEQFF
clone size: -; V gene: TRBV20-1; J gene: TRBJ2-3; D gene: TRBD1; CDR3 DNA: TGCAGTGCTAGAGATCCCGGACAGGCCACAGATACGCAGTATTTT; CDR3 protein: CSARDPGQATDTQYF
clone size: -; V gene: TRBV12-3/TRBV12-4; J gene: TRBJ2-3; D gene: -; CDR3 DNA: TGTGCCAGCAGTCTGGACGGGGGCACAGATACGCAGTATTTT; CDR3 protein: CASSLDGGTDTQYF
clone size: -; V gene: TRBV12-3/TRBV12-4; J gene: TRBJ2-7; D gene: -; CDR3 DNA: TGTGCCAGCAGTAAGAGCTCCTACGAGCAGTACTTC; CDR3 protein: CASSKSSYEQYF
clone size: once; V gene: TRBV5-6; J gene: TRBJ2-5; D gene: TRBD2; CDR3 DNA: TGTGCCAGCAGCGTCGGGAGGACGATGGGAGAGACCCAGTACTTC; CDR3 protein: CASSVGRTMGETQYF
clone size: -; V gene: TRBV13; J gene: TRBJ2-7; D gene: -; CDR3 DNA: TGTGCCAGCAGCCGGGACTCCAAACCACACTACGAGCAGTACTTC; CDR3 protein: CASSRDSKPHYEQYF
clone size: -; V gene: TRBV5-1; J gene: TRBJ2-7; D gene: TRBD1; CDR3 DNA: TGCGCCAGCAGCCCAGGGACAGGGTTCTCCTACGAGCAGTACTTC; CDR3 protein: CASSPGTGFSYEQYF
clone size: -; V gene: TRBV2; J gene: TRBJ1-5; D gene: -; CDR3 DNA: TGTGCCAGCAGTGAAGTGGTGGGCGGCCAGCCCCAGCATTTT; CDR3 protein: CASSEVVGGQPQHF
clone size: few; V gene: TRBV18; J gene: TRBJ2-7; D gene: -; CDR3 DNA: TGTGCCAGCTCACCGACGGGGAGCTCCTACGAGCAGTACTTC; CDR3 protein: CASSPTGSSYEQYF
clone size: -; V gene: TRBV20-1; J gene: TRBJ2-1; D gene: TRBD2; CDR3 DNA: TGCAGTGCCGAGCCCCCCAGCGGGAAGAGCGAAGAGCAGTTCTTC; CDR3 protein: CSAEPPSGKSEEQFF
clone size: -; V gene: TRBV7-2; J gene: TRBJ2-3; D gene: TRBD2; CDR3 DNA: TGTGCCAGCAGCTTAGCAACTAGCGGGGCCGGGGTGACAGATACGCAGTATTTT; CDR3 protein: CASSLATSGAGVTDTQYF
clone size: once; V gene: TRBV4-3; J gene: TRBJ1-4; D gene: -; CDR3 DNA: TGCGCCAGCAGCCAAGGGACAGCCCGGGATGAAAAACTGTTTTTT; CDR3 protein: CASSQGTARDEKLFF
clone size: -; V gene: TRBV12-3/TRBV12-4; J gene: TRBJ1-2; D gene: -; CDR3 DNA: TGTGCCAGCAGTTTGACAGGATACTATGGCTACACCTTC; CDR3 protein: CASSLTGYYGYTF
clone size: -; V gene: TRBV15; J gene: TRBJ1-1; D gene: -; CDR3 DNA: TGTGCCACCAGCAGAGATCATTCCCCGGGGACTGAAGCTTTCTTT; CDR3 protein: CATSRDHSPGTEAFF
clone size: -; V gene: TRBV12-3/TRBV12-4; J gene: TRBJ2-5; D gene: TRBD1; CDR3 DNA: TGTGCCAGCAGACGCGACAGGGAGCAAGAGACCCAGTACTTC; CDR3 protein: CASRRDREQETQYF
clone size: -; V gene: TRBV20-1; J gene: TRBJ1-1; D gene: -; CDR3 DNA: TGCAGTGCTAGGGCCCTGGGGGTTGAAGCTTTCTTT; CDR3 protein: CSARALGVEAFF
clone size: -; V gene: TRBV29-1; J gene: TRBJ1-2; D gene: -; CDR3 DNA: TGCAGCGTTGGGGGGCAAGATGGCTACACCTTC; CDR3 protein: CSVGGQDGYTF
clone size: -; V gene: TRBV28; J gene: TRBJ1-1; D gene: -; CDR3 DNA: TGTGCCAGCGCCTTTCCGGTGGGCACTGAAGCTTTCTTT; CDR3 protein: CASAFPVGTEAFF
clone size: -; V gene: TRBV19; J gene: TRBJ1-2; D gene: -; CDR3 DNA: TGTGCCAGTAGTATTCGGGCAGCGGTCTATGGCTACACCTTC; CDR3 protein: CASSIRAAVYGYTF
clone size: -; V gene: TRBV20-1; J gene: TRBJ1-5; D gene: -; CDR3 DNA: TGCAGTGCTAGAGTATGGACCCTGTTGGATCAGCCCCAGCATTTT; CDR3 protein: CSARVWTLLDQPQHF
clone size: -; V gene: TRBV30; J gene: TRBJ1-2; D gene: -; CDR3 DNA: TGTGCCGGGACGCAGAGCTATGGCTACACCTTC; CDR3 protein: CAGTQSYGYTF
clone size: -; V gene: TRBV29-1; J gene: TRBJ2-5; D gene: -; CDR3 DNA: TGCAGCGTTGGAGGGAACAGGAAAGAGACCCAGTACTTC; CDR3 protein: CSVGGNRKETQYF
clone size: -; V gene: TRBV2; J gene: TRBJ2-3; D gene: TRBD2; CDR3 DNA: TGTGCCAGCAGTGTGACTAGCGGGAGGGTAGATACGCAGTATTTT; CDR3 protein: CASSVTSGRVDTQYF
clone size: -; V gene: TRBV12-3/TRBV12-4; J gene: TRBJ1-1; D gene: -; CDR3 DNA: TGTGCCAGCAGTTTAAGGCAGAATGAAGCTTTCTTT; CDR3 protein: CASSLRQNEAFF
clone size: -; V gene: TRBV6-5; J gene: TRBJ1-4; D gene: -; CDR3 DNA: TGTGCCAGCAGTTTACAGGGTACTCGAGGGAATGAAAAACTGTTTTTT; CDR3 protein: CASSLQGTRGNEKLFF
clone size: -; V gene: TRBV3-1; J gene: TRBJ2-5; D gene: -; CDR3 DNA: TGTGCCAGCAGCCAAGAGGCCCCCGGGAACCAAGAGACCCAGTACTTC; CDR3 protein: CASSQEAPGNQETQYF
clone size: -; V gene: TRBV30; J gene: TRBJ1-2; D gene: -; CDR3 DNA: TGTGCCTGGAACGGGGTTAACTATGGCTACACCTTC; CDR3 protein: CAWNGVNYGYTF
clone size: -; V gene: TRBV10-3; J gene: TRBJ1-6; D gene: -; CDR3 DNA: TGTGCCATCACTCCAGGGACGAACTCACCCCTCCACTTT; CDR3 protein: CAITPGTNSPLHF
clone size: once; V gene: TRBV29-1; J gene: TRBJ2-7; D gene: -; CDR3 DNA: TGCAGCGTTGAAGATAACAGGGACGAGCAGTACTTC; CDR3 protein: CSVEDNRDEQYF
clone size: once; V gene: TRBV30; J gene: TRBJ2-1; D gene: TRBD2; CDR3 DNA: TGTGCCTGGAGTGGGGCCTCCGGGACTAGGGGGAATGAGCAGTTCTTC; CDR3 protein: CAWSGASGTRGNEQFF
clone size: once; V gene: TRBV12-3/TRBV12-4; J gene: TRBJ2-5; D gene: -; CDR3 DNA: TGTGCCAGCAGCTGGGACGAGGAGACCCAGTACTTC; CDR3 protein: CASSWDEETQYF
clone size: -; V gene: TRBV18; J gene: TRBJ1-2; D gene: -; CDR3 DNA: TGTGCCAGCTCACCAGACAGAAAGGTTGGCGGCTACACCTTC; CDR3 protein: CASSPDRKVGGYTF
clone size: -; V gene: TRBV29-1; J gene: TRBJ1-1; D gene: -; CDR3 DNA: TGCAGCGTTGCCTTCGGCCCTGAGCCTTTCTTT; CDR3 protein: CSVAFGPEPFF
clone size: -; V gene: TRBV24-1; J gene: TRBJ2-1; D gene: TRBD2; CDR3 DNA: TGTGCCACCAGTGATCCCGGACTAGCGGGAGGAGGGTACAATGAGCAGTTCTTC; CDR3 protein: CATSDPGLAGGGYNEQFF
clone size: -; V gene: TRBV7-9; J gene: TRBJ1-2; D gene: TRBD1; CDR3 DNA: TGTGCCAGCAGCTCACGGGGACAGGGGAATGGCTACACCTTC; CDR3 protein: CASSSRGQGNGYTF
clone size: -; V gene: TRBV6-2/TRBV6-3; J gene: TRBJ2-7; D gene: -; CDR3 DNA: TGTGCCAGCAGCACCAGGGTCGGGGTCTCCTACGAGCAGTACTTC; CDR3 protein: CASSTRVGVSYEQYF
clone size: -; V gene: TRBV7-2; J gene: TRBJ2-1; D gene: -; CDR3 DNA: TGTGCCAGCAGCTTATACGGAGGGGTAGCCCCCAATGAGCAGTTCTTC; CDR3 protein: CASSLYGGVAPNEQFF
clone size: -; V gene: TRBV24-1; J gene: TRBJ2-5; D gene: -; CDR3 DNA: TGTGCCACCAGTGATAGGGGGAAAAAAGAGACCCAGTACTTC; CDR3 protein: CATSDRGKKETQYF